This T cell receptor beta chain stems from a study of shared clonotypes between healthy human individuals. As for the study in general: In total, the donors were a couple of women and a few men aged 18 to 49.

Notes on this clone: With a far larger clone one base away, a read error is the likely cause. This CDR3 is also generated by other DNA sequences in the sample.

Several immunoSEQ plates held equal portions of the genomic DNA taken from each subset. Clones were sequenced by immunoSEQ multiplex PCR, and TCRdb holds only the in-frame ones, with some missing. Of some 530,000 clones listed, over 70% are singletons. The CDR3 is 12 residues long. CDR1 and CDR2 (germline): SQVTM, ANQGSEA. The rearrangement uses TRBV29-1 and TRBJ2-7; possible D gene TRBD2, 6 bases. Sequences were obtained from PBMCs. This sequence was found in a woman aged 40 to 49 in good health. Some clones in this sample may be carry-over from other donors' samples. CDR3 protein: CSARDGTYEQYF. The CDR3 DNA is TGCAGCGCGCGGGACGGAACCTATGAGCAGTACTTC.